These T cell receptor beta chains were read from a single sample in a study of graft-versus-host responses after intestinal transplantation. Sequencing was performed with immunoSEQ multiplex PCR; in TCRdb, only in-frame clones are kept and a portion is missing. The data show more than 100,000 clones, with 85% to 95% seen just once and around 0.12% held by the top ten. Which antigens these TCRs recognize remains unknown. The sample consisted of unstimulated CD4+ T cells sorted from spleen or lymph node cells, taken before intestinal transplant. The receptors come from a human donor who received an intestinal transplant. The CDR3 runs from the conserved cysteine through the conserved F or W. The D gene is left open where the match is weak. The listing skips clone size in some rows; elsewhere it reads once, few, many or a size class.

D gene	J gene	clone size	V gene	CDR3 DNA	CDR3 protein
-	TRBJ2-7	-	TRBV19	TGTGCCAGTAGTGCCTTGACTGGAAACTCCTACGAGCAGTACTTC	CASSALTGNSYEQYF
-	TRBJ2-6	-	TRBV28	TGTGCCAGCAGTGGCCGGGGGCGACCCTCTGGGGCCAACGTCCTGACTTTC	CASSGRGRPSGANVLTF
-	TRBJ1-1	-	TRBV5-1	TGCGCCAGCAACGGAAGGAGGGAGGGGGGAAATACTGAAGCTTTCTTT	CASNGRREGGNTEAFF
-	TRBJ2-2	-	TRBV7-9	TGTGCCAGCAGCTTAGCGCTCTGGGTGGACGGGGAGCTGTTTTTT	CASSLALWVDGELFF
-	TRBJ1-3	-	TRBV30	TGTGCCCTAACGGGGTTCACCGCGGACGGAAACACCATATATTTT	CALTGFTADGNTIYF
-	TRBJ2-7	-	TRBV4-2	TGTGCCAGCAGCCAAGTGACTCAGGGGAGGGGGCTCTACGAGCAGTACTTC	CASSQVTQGRGLYEQYF
-	TRBJ1-5	-	TRBV28	TGTGCCAGCAGTTTAGGGACGGGAAGCAATCAGCCCCAGCATTTT	CASSLGTGSNQPQHF
TRBD2	TRBJ2-7	few	TRBV11-1	TGTGCCAGCAGTTCGGGACTAGCGGGATCCTACGAGCAGTACTTC	CASSSGLAGSYEQYF
-	TRBJ2-7	-	TRBV7-2	TGTGCCAGCAGCTTAATCGGTAGGACTCCGGGCGGCGAGCAGTACTTC	CASSLIGRTPGGEQYF
-	TRBJ2-7	-	TRBV5-1	TGCGCCACCGGAAGCGGGGCAGGGGGCCACGAGCAGTACTTC	CATGSGAGGHEQYF
TRBD1	TRBJ2-7	-	TRBV5-4	TGTGCCAGCAGCTTTTGGAGGACAGGGTTCTACGAGCAGTACTTC	CASSFWRTGFYEQYF
-	TRBJ1-5	-	TRBV7-9	TGTGCCAGCAGGGGGGCAGGGGATAGCAATCAGCCCCAGCATTTT	CASRGAGDSNQPQHF
TRBD1	TRBJ2-1	-	TRBV10-1	TGCGCCAGCAGTGAGTCGACAGGGTCGGGTGAGCAGTTCTTC	CASSESTGSGEQFF
TRBD2	TRBJ2-1	-	TRBV6-1	TGTGCCAGCAGGGAGACTAGCGGGTGGTACAATGAGCAGTTCTTC	CASRETSGWYNEQFF
-	TRBJ2-7	-	TRBV28	TGTGCCAGCAGTATAGACAGCTCCTACGAGCAGTACTTC	CASSIDSSYEQYF
TRBD1	TRBJ2-1	-	TRBV10-1	TGCGCCAGCAGTGAGGGTCGGGACAGGGGTAGGAATGAGCAGTTCTTC	CASSEGRDRGRNEQFF
-	TRBJ2-1	-	TRBV5-1	TGCGCCAGCAGCTTGTGGCTGGATCGCAAATATGAGCAGTTCTTC	CASSLWLDRKYEQFF
TRBD1	TRBJ1-5	-	TRBV7-2	TGTGCCAGCAGCTCGTGGGCCGGGACAGGGGGCGGTCAGCCCCAGCATTTT	CASSSWAGTGGGQPQHF
TRBD2	TRBJ2-7	-	TRBV13	TGTGCCAGCAGCTGGGCCTGGGGGGGAAACTACGAGCAGTACTTC	CASSWAWGGNYEQYF
-	TRBJ2-7	-	TRBV11-3	TGTGCCAGCGGGGACGGTCACTACGAGCAGTACTTC	CASGDGHYEQYF
-	TRBJ2-7	-	TRBV28	TGTGCCAGCAGTTTATTGGGGGGTTGGGGGGTAGGCGAGCAGTACTTC	CASSLLGGWGVGEQYF
-	TRBJ2-3	-	TRBV9	TGTGCCAGCAGCCCCAGCGGGAGCACAGATACGCAGTATTTT	CASSPSGSTDTQYF
-	TRBJ2-1	-	TRBV9	TGTGCCAGCAGCGTAGGACTGTTCAATGAGCAGTTCTTC	CASSVGLFNEQFF
TRBD1	TRBJ1-1	-	TRBV25-1	TGTGCCAGCAGTATCGCCGGGACAGGGAAAACTTTCTTT	CASSIAGTGKTFF
TRBD2	TRBJ2-5	-	TRBV19	TGTGCCAGTTGTAGCGGGAGGGCCCAAGAGACCCAGTACTTC	CASCSGRAQETQYF
TRBD1	TRBJ2-7	-	TRBV6-1	TGTGCCAGCAGTGGTAACGACAGGGGGCTAGGCGAGCAGTACTTC	CASSGNDRGLGEQYF
-	TRBJ1-5	-	TRBV6-6	TGTGCCAGCAGAAAGGGGTTTAGGGTTCAGCCCCAGCATTTT	CASRKGFRVQPQHF
-	TRBJ2-3	once	TRBV5-1	TGCGCCAGCAGCTTGGGCGCGGGCGGCACAGATACGCAGTATTTT	CASSLGAGGTDTQYF
TRBD1	TRBJ1-4	-	TRBV15	TGTGCCACCAGCAGAGGTCTAGGTTGGACAGGCTCCTCTTGGGGAAAACTGTTTTTT	CATSRGLGWTGSSWGKLFF
TRBD1	TRBJ2-3	-	TRBV12-5	TGTGCTAGTGGTTTTGGACGACAGGGGACAGATACGCAGTATTTT	CASGFGRQGTDTQYF
-	TRBJ2-5	-	TRBV7-8	TGTGCCAGCAGCTTTGCAGCCCGCCGGGAGACCCAGTACTTC	CASSFAARRETQYF
TRBD2	TRBJ2-2	-	TRBV5-1	TGCGCCAGCAGCGCCTGGGGTAGCGGGGACACCGGGGAGCTGTTTTTT	CASSAWGSGDTGELFF
TRBD1	TRBJ2-3	-	TRBV5-1	TGCGCCAGCAGCCGGACCTCCGGGACAGGGATAACAGATACGCAGTATTTT	CASSRTSGTGITDTQYF